This T cell receptor beta chain was observed in a study of shared clonotypes between healthy human individuals. In germline, CDR1 is SGHAT, CDR2 FQNNGV. Trimming at V came to 5 bases and at J to 2 bases, leaving 5 bases not matched to a gene. CDR3 length: 15 amino acids. This table comes from immunoSEQ multiplex PCR, and its TCRdb copy is limited to in-frame clones, with some not included. Here the sample spans about 450,000 clones, roughly 85% being singletons. This clone turned up a few times. The TCR originated in a woman aged 40-49 years in good health. Some clones in this sample may be carry-over from other donors' samples. Sequences were obtained from PBMCs. The V call is TRBV11-2, the J call TRBJ2-1, with 8 bases that match TRBD2. CDR3 nucleotides: TGTGCCAGCAGCCCCTCCGGGAGGGCCTACAATGAGCAGTTCTTC. It is translated as CASSPSGRAYNEQFF.